The TCR beta chain under discussion was sequenced for a study of cytomegalovirus exposure and HLA in healthy donors. Study-level findings and limits: In a later analysis, TCR beta V- and J-gene trimming showed a link to a missense DCLRE1C variant.

Points on this clone: Antigen: not known.

Amplification used 60 Vbeta primers and 13 Jbeta primers. TCRdb's table, derived via immunoSEQ multiplex PCR, lists solely in-frame clones and lacks some. The sample includes some 130,000 clones, about three quarters of them seen just once. Germline trimming cut 0 bases from V and 5 bases from J; bases unmatched to any gene: 3. CDR1 SGHDT and CDR2 YYEEEE come from the germline V gene. The CDR3 extends over 15 amino acids. This chain uses TRBV5-6 with TRBJ1-4, with 8 bases aligning to TRBD1. The sequenced sample was PBMCs. The receptor comes from a male donor in good health and CMV-seronegative. The CDR3 DNA reads TGTGCCAGCAGCTTGGTAGGACAGGGCAATGAAAAACTGTTTTTT. It specifies CASSLVGQGNEKLFF.